This entry concerns a single T cell receptor beta chain. This record comes from a study of Graves' ophthalmopathy and Graves' hyperthyroidism. This CDR3 comprises 13 residues. The germline CDR1 and CDR2 sequences are ENHRY and SYGVKD. Amplified material comprised TCR beta CDR3 regions derived from RNA transcripts. First-round RT-PCR employed HTBI primers, with a second-round multiplex PCR after it. TCRdb analysed the multiplex PCR reads with MiXCR anew, one entry per CDR3 protein. The profile shows around 1.1 million distinct CDR3 sequences, less than 45% of them singletons. This TCR came from an adult man with Graves' hyperthyroidism. J is TRBJ1-2 and V is TRBV10-3, with TRBD1 matching 9 bases. The specimen was peripheral blood or thyroid tissue (not recorded which). In nucleotides, the CDR3 is TGTGCTAGACGGGACAGGGAAATCTATGGCTACACCTTC. It translates to CARRDREIYGYTF.